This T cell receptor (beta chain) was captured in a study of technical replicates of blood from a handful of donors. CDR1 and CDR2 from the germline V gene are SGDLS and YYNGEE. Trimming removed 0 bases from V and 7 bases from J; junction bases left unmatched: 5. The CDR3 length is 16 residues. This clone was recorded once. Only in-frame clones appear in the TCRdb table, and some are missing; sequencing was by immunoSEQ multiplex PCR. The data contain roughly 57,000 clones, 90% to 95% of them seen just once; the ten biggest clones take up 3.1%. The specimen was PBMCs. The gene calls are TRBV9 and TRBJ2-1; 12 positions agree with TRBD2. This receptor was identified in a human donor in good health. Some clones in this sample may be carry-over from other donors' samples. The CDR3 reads CASSVVLAGGINEQFF. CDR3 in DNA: TGTGCCAGCAGCGTAGTTCTAGCGGGAGGGATAAATGAGCAGTTCTTC. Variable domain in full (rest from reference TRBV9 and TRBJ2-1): DSGVTQTPKHLITATGQRVTLRCSPRSGDLSVYWYQQSLDQGLQFLIQYYNGEERAKGNILERFSAQQFPDLHSELNLSSLELGDSALYFCASSVVLAGGINEQFFGPGTRLTVL.